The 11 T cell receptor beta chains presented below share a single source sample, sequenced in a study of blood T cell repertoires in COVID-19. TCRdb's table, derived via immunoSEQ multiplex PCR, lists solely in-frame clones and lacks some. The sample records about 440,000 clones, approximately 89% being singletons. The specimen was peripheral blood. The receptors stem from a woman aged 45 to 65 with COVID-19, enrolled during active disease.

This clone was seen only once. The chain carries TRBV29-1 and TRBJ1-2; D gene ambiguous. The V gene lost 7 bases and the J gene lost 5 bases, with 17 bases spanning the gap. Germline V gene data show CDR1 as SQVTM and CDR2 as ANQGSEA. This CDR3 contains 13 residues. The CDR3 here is CSGRQSTDYGYTF. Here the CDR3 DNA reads TGCAGCGGCCGGCAATCGACTGATTATGGCTACACCTTC. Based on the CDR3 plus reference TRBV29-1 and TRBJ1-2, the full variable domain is SAVISQKPSRDICQRGTSLTIQCQVDSQVTMMFWYRQQPGQSLTLIATANQGSEATYESGFVIDKFPISRPNLTFSTLTVSNMSPEDSSIYLCSGRQSTDYGYTFGSGTRLTVV.

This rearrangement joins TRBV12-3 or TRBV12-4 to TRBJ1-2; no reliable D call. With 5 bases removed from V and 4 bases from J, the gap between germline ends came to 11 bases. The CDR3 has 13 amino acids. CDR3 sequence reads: CASSRQTPYGYTF. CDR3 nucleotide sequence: TGTGCCAGCAGTCGCCAGACTCCCTATGGCTACACCTTC.

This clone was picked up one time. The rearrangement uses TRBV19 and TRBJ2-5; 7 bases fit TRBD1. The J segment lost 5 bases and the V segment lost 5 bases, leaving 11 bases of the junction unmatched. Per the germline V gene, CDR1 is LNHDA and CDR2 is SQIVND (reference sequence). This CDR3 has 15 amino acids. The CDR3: CASSVLRTGGETQYF. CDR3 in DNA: TGTGCCAGTAGTGTTTTAAGGACAGGCGGGGAGACCCAGTACTTC.

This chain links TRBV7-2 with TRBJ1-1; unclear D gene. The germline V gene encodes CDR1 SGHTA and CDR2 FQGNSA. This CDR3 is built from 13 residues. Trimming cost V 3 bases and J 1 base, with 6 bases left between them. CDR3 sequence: CASSFQANTEAFF. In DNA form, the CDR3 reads TGTGCCAGCAGCTTCCAGGCGAACACTGAAGCTTTCTTT. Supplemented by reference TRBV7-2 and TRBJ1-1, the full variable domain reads GAGVSQSPSNKVTEKGKDVELRCDPISGHTALYWYRQSLGQGLEFLIYFQGNSAPDKSGLPSDRFSAERTGGSVSTLTIQRTQQEDSAVYLCASSFQANTEAFFGQGTRLTVV.

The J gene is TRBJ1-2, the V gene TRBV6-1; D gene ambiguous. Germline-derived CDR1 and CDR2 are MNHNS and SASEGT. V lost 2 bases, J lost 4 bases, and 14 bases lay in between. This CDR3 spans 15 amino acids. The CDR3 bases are TGTGCCAGCAGTGAAACAAGAGGGTTTGGCTATGGCTACACCTTC. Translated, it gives CASSETRGFGYGYTF.

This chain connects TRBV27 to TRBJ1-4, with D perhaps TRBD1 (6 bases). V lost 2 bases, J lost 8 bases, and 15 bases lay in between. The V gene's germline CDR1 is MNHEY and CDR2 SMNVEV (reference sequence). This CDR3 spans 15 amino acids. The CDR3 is CASSLSRGTGEKLFF. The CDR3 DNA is TGTGCCAGCAGTTTAAGCAGGGGCACTGGGGAAAAACTGTTTTTT.

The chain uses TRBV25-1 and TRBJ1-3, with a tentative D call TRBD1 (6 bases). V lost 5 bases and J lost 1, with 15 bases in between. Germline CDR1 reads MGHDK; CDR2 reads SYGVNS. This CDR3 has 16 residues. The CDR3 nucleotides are TGTGCCAGCAGTACTACAGGGAAGGGGTCTGGAAACACCATATATTTT. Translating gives CASSTTGKGSGNTIYF.

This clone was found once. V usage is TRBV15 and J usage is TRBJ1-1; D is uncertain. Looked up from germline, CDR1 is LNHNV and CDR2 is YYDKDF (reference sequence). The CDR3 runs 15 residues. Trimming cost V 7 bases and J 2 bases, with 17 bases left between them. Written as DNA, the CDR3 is TGTGCCACCATCCCGTGGGCAGACCTCAACACTGAAGCTTTCTTT. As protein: CATIPWADLNTEAFF.

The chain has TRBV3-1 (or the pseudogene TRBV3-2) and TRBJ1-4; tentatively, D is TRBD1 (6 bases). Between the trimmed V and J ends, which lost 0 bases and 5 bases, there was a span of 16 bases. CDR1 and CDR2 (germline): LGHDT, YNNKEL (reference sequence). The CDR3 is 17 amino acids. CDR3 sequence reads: CASSQEGLGQTNEKLFF. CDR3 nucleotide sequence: TGTGCCAGCAGCCAAGAGGGGCTGGGACAAACGAATGAAAAACTGTTTTTT.

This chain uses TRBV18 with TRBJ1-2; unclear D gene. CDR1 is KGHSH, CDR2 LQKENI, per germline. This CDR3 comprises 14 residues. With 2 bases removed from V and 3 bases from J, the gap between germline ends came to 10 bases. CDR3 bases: TGTGCCAGCTCACCAGAGGGATTTGACTATGGCTACACCTTC. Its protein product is CASSPEGFDYGYTF.

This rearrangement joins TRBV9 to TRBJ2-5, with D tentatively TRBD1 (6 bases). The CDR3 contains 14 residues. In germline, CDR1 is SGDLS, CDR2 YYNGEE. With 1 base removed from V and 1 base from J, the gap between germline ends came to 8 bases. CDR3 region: CASSVQGSQETQYF. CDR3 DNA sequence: TGTGCCAGCAGCGTACAGGGGTCCCAAGAGACCCAGTACTTC.